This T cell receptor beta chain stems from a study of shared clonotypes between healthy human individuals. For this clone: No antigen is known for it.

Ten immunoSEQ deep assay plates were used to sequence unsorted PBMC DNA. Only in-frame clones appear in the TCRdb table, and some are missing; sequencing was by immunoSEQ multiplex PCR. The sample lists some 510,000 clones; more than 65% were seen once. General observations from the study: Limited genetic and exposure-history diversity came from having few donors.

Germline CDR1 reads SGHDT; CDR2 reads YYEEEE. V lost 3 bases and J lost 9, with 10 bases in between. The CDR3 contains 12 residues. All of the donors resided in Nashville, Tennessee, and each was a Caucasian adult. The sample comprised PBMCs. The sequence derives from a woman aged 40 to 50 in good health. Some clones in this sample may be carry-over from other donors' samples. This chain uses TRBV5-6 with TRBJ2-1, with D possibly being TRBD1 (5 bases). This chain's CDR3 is CASSSRVGEQFF. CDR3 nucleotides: TGTGCCAGCAGCTCCAGGGTCGGTGAGCAGTTCTTC.